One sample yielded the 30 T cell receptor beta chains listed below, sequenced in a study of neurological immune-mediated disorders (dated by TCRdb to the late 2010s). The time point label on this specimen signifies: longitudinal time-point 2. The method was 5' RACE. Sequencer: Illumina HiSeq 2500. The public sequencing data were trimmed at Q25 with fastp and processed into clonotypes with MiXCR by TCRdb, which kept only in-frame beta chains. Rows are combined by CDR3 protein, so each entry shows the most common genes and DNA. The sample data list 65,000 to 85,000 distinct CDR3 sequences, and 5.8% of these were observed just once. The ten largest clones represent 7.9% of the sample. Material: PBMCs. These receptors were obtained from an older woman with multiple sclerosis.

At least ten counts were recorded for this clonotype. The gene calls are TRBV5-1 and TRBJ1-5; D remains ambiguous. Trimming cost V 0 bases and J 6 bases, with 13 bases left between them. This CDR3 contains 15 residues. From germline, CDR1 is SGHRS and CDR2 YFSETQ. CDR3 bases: TGCGCCAGCAGCTTGGGGCCTGAAGCTAGTCAGCCCCAGCATTTT. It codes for CASSLGPEASQPQHF.

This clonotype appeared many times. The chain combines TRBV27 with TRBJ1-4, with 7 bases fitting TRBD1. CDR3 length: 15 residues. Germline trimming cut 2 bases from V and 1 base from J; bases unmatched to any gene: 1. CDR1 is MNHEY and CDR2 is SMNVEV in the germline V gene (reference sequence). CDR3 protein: CASSLNRGTNEKLFF. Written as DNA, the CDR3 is TGTGCCAGCAGTTTAAACAGGGGAACTAATGAAAAACTGTTTTTT.

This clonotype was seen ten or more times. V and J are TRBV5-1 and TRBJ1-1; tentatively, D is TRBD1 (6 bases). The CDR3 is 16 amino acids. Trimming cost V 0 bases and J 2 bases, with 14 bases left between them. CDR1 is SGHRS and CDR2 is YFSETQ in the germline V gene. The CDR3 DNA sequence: TGCGCCAGCAGCTTGGCCGAGGCCGGGGGCAACACTGAAGCTTTCTTT. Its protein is CASSLAEAGGNTEAFF.

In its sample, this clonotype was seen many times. This chain's CDR3 is CASSDLFNQPQHF. Written as DNA, the CDR3 is TGTGCCAGCAGTGACTTATTCAATCAGCCCCAGCATTTT. The chain employs TRBV2 and TRBJ1-5; D remains ambiguous. The V end lost 3 bases, the J end lost 3 bases, and 6 bases lay between the germline ends. The CDR3 is 13 residues long. Germline CDR1 reads SNHLY; CDR2 reads FYNNEI.

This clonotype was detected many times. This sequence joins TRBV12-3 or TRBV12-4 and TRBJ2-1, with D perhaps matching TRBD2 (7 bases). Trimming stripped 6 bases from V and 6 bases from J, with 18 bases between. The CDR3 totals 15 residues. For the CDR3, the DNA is TGTGCCAGCAGCCGAACGGGGGGCCGGGCCAATGAGCAGTTCTTC. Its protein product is CASSRTGGRANEQFF.

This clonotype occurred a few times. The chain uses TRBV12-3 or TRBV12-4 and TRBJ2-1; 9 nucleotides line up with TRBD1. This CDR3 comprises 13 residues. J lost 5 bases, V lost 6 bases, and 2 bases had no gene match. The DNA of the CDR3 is TGTGCCAGCAGCTGGGACAGGGACAATGAGCAGTTCTTC. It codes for CASSWDRDNEQFF.

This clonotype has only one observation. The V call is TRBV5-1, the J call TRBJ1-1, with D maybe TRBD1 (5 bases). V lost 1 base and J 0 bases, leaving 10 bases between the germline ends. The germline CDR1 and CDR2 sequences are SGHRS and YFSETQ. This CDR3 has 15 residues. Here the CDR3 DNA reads TGCGCCAGCAGCTTGTTGGGGACGGTGAACACTGAAGCTTTCTTT. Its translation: CASSLLGTVNTEAFF.

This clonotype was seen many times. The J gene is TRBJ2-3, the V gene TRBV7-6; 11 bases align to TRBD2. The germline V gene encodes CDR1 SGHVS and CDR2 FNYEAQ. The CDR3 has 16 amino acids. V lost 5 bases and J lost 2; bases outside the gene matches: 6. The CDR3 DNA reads TGTGCCAGCAGCATTCTAGCGGGGGGATTCACAGATACGCAGTATTTT. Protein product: CASSILAGGFTDTQYF.

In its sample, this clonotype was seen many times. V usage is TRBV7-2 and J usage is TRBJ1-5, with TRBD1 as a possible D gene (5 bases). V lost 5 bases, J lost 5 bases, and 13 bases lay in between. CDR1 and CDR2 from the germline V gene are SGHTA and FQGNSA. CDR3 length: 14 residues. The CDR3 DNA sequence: TGTGCCAGCAGCCTAGGGGCAGTTTATCAGCCCCAGCATTTT. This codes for CASSLGAVYQPQHF. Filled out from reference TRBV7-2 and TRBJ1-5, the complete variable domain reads GAGVSQSPSNKVTEKGKDVELRCDPISGHTALYWYRQSLGQGLEFLIYFQGNSAPDKSGLPSDRFSAERTGGSVSTLTIQRTQQEDSAVYLCASSLGAVYQPQHFGDGTRLSIL.

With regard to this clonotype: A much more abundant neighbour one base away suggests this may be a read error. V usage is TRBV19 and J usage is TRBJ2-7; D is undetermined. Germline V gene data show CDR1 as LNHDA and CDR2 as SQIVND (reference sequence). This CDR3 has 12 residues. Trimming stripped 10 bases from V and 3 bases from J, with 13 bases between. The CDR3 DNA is TGTGCCACCGGAAATGAGGACTACGAGCAGTACTTC. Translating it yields CATGNEDYEQYF.

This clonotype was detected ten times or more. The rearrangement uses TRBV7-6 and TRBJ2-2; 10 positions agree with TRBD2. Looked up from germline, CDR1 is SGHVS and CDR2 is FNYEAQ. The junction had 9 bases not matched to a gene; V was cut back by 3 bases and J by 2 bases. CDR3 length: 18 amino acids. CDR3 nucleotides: TGTGCCAGCAGCTTTATCCCTAGCGGGGGCGTAAACACCGGGGAGCTGTTTTTT. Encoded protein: CASSFIPSGGVNTGELFF. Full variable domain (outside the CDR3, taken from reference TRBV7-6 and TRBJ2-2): GAGVSQSPRYKVTKRGQDVALRCDPISGHVSLYWYRQALGQGPEFLTYFNYEAQQDKSGLPNDRFSAERPEGSISTLTIQRTEQRDSAMYRCASSFIPSGGVNTGELFFGEGSRLTVL.

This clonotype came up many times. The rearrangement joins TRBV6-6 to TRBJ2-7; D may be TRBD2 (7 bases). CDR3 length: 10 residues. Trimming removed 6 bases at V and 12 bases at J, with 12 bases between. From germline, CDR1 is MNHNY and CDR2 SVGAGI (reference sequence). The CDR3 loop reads CASRGGATYF. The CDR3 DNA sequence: TGTGCCAGCAGGGGGGGGGCGACGTACTTC.

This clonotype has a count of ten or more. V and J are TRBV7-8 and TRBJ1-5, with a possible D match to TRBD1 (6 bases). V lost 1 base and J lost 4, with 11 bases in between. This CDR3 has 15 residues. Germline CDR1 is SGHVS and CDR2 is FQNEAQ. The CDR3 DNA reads TGTGCCAGCAGCTTAGACAGGGCGGAAAATCAGCCCCAGCATTTT. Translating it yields CASSLDRAENQPQHF.

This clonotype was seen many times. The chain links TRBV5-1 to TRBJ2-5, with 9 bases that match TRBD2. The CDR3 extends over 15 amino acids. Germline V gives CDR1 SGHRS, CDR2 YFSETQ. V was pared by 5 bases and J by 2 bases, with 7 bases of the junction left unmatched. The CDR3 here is CASRLAGAIQETQYF. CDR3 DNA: TGCGCCAGCAGATTAGCGGGGGCCATACAAGAGACCCAGTACTTC.

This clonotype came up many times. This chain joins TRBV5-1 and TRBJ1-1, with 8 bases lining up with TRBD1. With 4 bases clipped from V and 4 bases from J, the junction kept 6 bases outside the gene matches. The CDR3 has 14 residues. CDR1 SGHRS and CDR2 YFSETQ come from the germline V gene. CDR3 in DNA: TGCGCCAGCAGCCCCTTACAGGGGGGCACTGAAGCTTTCTTT. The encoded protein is CASSPLQGGTEAFF.

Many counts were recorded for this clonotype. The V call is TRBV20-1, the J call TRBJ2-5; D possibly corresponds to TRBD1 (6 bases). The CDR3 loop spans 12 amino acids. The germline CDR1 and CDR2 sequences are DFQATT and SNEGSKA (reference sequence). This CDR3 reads CRAKQGEETQYF. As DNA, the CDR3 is TGCAGGGCGAAACAGGGTGAAGAGACCCAGTACTTC.

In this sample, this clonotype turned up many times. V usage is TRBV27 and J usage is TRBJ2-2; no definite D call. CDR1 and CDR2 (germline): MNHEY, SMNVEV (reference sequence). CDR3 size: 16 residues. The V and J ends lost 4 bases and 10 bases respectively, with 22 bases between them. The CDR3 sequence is CASSSGWQDLWEELFF. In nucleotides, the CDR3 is TGTGCCAGCAGTTCAGGATGGCAGGATCTATGGGAGGAGCTGTTTTTT.

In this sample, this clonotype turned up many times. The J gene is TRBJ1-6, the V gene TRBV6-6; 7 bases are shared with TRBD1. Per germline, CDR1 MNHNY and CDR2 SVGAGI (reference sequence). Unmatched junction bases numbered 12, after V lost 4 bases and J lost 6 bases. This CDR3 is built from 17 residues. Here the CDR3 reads CASSLPSGGQSNSPLHF. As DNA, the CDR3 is TGTGCCAGCAGTTTACCTTCCGGGGGACAGAGTAATTCACCCCTCCACTTT.

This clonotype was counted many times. This CDR3 is CASSQDAGFNQPQHF. In nucleotides, the CDR3 is TGTGCCAGCAGCCAAGACGCAGGGTTCAATCAGCCCCAGCATTTT. This chain connects TRBV3-1 to TRBJ1-5; possibly TRBD1 for D (5 bases). Germline V CDR1 and CDR2: LGHDT, YNNKEL (reference sequence). V was shortened by 0 bases and J by 3 bases, with 9 bases between the two germline ends. The CDR3 spans 15 residues.

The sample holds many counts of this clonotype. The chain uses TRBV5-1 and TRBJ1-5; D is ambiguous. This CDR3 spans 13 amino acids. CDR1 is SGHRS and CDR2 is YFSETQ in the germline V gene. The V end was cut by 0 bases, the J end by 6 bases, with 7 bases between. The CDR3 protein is CASSLGDGQPQHF. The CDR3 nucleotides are TGCGCCAGCAGCTTGGGGGATGGTCAGCCCCAGCATTTT.

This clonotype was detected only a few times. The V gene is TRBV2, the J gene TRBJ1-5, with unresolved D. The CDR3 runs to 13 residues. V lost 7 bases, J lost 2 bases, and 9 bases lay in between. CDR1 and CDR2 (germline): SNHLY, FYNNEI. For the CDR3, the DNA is TGTGCCAGCACCAAGGACGGCAATCAGCCCCAGCATTTT. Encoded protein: CASTKDGNQPQHF.

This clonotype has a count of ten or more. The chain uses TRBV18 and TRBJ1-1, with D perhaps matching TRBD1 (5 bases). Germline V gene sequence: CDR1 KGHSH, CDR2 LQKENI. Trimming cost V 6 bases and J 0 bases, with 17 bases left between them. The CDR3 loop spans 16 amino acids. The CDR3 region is CASSPSPGGLNTEAFF. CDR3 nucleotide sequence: TGTGCCAGCTCCCCGAGTCCGGGGGGACTGAACACTGAAGCTTTCTTT.

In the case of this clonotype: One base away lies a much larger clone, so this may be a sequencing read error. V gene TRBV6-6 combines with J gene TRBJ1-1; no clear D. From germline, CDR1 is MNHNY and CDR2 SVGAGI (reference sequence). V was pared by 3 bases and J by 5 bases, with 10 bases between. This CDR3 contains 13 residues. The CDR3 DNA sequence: TGTGCCAGCAGTTATGCCCCTGGGACTGAAGCTTTCTTT. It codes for CASSYAPGTEAFF.

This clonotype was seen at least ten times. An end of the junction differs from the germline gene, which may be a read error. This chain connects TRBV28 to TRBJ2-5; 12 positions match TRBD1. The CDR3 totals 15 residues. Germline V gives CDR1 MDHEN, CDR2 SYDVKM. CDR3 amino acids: CAIMGTGGGQGTQYF. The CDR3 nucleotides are TGTGCCATTATGGGGACAGGGGGCGGACAAGGGACCCAGTACTTC.

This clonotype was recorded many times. The CDR3 region is CASSPTAGGLYEQYF. The CDR3 DNA sequence: TGCGCCAGCAGCCCAACAGCGGGGGGCCTCTACGAGCAGTACTTC. J is TRBJ2-7 and V is TRBV5-1; the match to TRBD2 covers 9 bases. This CDR3 spans 15 amino acids. Per the germline V gene, CDR1 is SGHRS and CDR2 is YFSETQ. V lost 4 bases to trimming and J lost 3 bases; unmatched junction nucleotides: 8.

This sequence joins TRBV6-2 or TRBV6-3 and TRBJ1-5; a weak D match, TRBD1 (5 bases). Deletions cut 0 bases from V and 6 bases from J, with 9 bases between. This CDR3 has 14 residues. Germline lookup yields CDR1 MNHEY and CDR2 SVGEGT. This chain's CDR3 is CASSYSGGGQPQHF. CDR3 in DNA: TGTGCCAGCAGTTACTCGGGGGGTGGTCAGCCCCAGCATTTT.

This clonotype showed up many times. This CDR3 reads CASSTLGQAPEQYF. CDR3 DNA sequence: TGTGCCAGCAGTACTCTCGGACAGGCACCCGAGCAGTACTTC. The chain links TRBV27 to TRBJ2-7, with TRBD1 identical over 7 bases. The germline V gene has CDR1 MNHEY and CDR2 SMNVEV (reference sequence). J lost 6 bases, V lost 5 bases, and 10 bases had no gene match. This CDR3 comprises 14 residues.

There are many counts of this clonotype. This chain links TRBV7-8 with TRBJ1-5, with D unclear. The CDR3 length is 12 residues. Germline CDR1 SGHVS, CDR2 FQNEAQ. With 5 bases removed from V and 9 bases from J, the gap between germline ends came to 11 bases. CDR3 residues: CASSPKPGPQHF. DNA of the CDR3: TGTGCCAGCAGCCCAAAGCCAGGGCCCCAGCATTTT.

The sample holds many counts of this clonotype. Here the CDR3 reads CASRTVRGGGYNEQFF. The CDR3 DNA follows: TGTGCCAGCAGAACCGTCCGGGGCGGGGGCTACAATGAGCAGTTCTTC. This rearrangement joins TRBV6-2 or TRBV6-3 to TRBJ2-1, with 7 bases aligning to TRBD2. The CDR3 length is 16 residues. CDR1 and CDR2 from the germline V gene are MNHEY and SVGEGT. After removal of 6 bases from V and 3 bases from J, the junction contained 11 bases not matched to a gene.

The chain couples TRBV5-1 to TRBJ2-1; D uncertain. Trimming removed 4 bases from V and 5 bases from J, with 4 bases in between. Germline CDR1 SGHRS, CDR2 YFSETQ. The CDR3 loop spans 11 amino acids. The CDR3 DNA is TGCGCCAGCAGCCTCCACAATGAGCAGTTCTTC. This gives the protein CASSLHNEQFF.